This T cell receptor (beta chain) derives from a study of T cell responses to AZD1222 COVID-19 vaccine. Study observations and caveats: Elevations in Spike-specific TCR breadth and depth followed administration of two AZD1222 doses. Unmutated variant regions are reportedly targeted by nearly half of spike-specific TCRs. Mapped onto spike, vaccine-associated CD4 TCRs spanned it and were dominant at 160-218 and 743-854.

Sequencing was performed with immunoSEQ multiplex PCR; in TCRdb, only in-frame clones are kept and a portion is missing. The sample includes about 130,000 clones, around 90% of them seen just once. Germline CDR1 is SGHRS and CDR2 is YFSETQ. The CDR3 runs to 16 residues. Trimming took off 0 bases at V and 1 base at J, with 12 bases between the two ends. A note on this clone: Its antigen is not known.

This receptor was obtained from an adult in good health. This rearrangement joins TRBV5-1 to TRBJ2-3; weak D call: TRBD2 (5 bases). Sequences were derived from peripheral blood, sampled on day 0 of MenACWY control vaccination. The CDR3 DNA is TGCGCCAGCAGCTTGGCCGCGATTAGCGGCACAGATACGCAGTATTTT. Protein: CASSLAAISGTDTQYF.